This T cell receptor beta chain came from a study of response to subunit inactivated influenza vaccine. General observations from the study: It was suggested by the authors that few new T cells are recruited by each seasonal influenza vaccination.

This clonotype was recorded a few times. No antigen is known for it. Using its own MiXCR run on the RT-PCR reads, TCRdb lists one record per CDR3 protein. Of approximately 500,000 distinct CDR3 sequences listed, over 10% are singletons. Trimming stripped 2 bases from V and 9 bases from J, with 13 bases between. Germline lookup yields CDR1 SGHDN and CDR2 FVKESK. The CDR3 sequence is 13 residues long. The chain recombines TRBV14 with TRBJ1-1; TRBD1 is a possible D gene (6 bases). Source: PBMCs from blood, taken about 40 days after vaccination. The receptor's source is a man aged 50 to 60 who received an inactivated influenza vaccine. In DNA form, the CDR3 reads TGTGCCAGCAGCCAACGTACCGGGACAAAAGCTTTCTTT. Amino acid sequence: CASSQRTGTKAFF.